These T cell receptor beta chains were read from a single sample in a study of CD8 T cells in ankylosing spondylitis. One entry per CDR3 protein results from TCRdb running MiXCR on the 5' RACE reads. The repertoire holds about 540,000 distinct CDR3 sequences, with approximately 12% as singletons. The sequenced material came from blood, either unsorted or a sorted T cell fraction (not recorded which). The origin of the receptors is a male donor with ankylosing spondylitis. Both conserved end residues are part of each CDR3.

TRBV5-1	TRBJ1-1	CASSPGIGSVDTEAFF
TRBV4-2	TRBJ1-2	CASSQGDGASNYGYTF
TRBV11-2	TRBJ1-5	CASSLWGPGQGAYQPQHF
TRBV4-1	TRBJ1-6	CASSRLPETGNSPLHF
TRBV9	TRBJ2-1	CASSGVDNEQFF
TRBV7-2	TRBJ1-6	CASSPRGGLENSPLHF
TRBV20-1	TRBJ1-1	CSARDRDRGPEAFF
TRBV20-1	TRBJ2-1	CSAREGGAGAYNEQFF
TRBV7-6	TRBJ2-7	CASSSERVTGTYEQYF
TRBV29-1	TRBJ2-7	CSVTGTTSEQYF
TRBV20-1	TRBJ2-1	CSARAREGRNEQFF
TRBV15	TRBJ2-7	CATSRVGRENEQYF
TRBV29-1	TRBJ2-7	CSPREREGPPYEQYF
TRBV5-1	TRBJ2-1	CASSSSLFKFF
TRBV11-1	TRBJ2-4	CASSFRQGFVKNIQYF
TRBV19	TRBJ1-5	CASSGTGGNQPQHF
TRBV5-5	TRBJ1-6	CASSPALEPLHF
TRBV20-1	TRBJ2-7	CSAPVASGPYEQYF
TRBV5-1	TRBJ1-1	CASSLGDSNTEAFF